The 32 T cell receptor beta chains below all came from one sample that was sequenced in a study of vaccination effects on CD4 cells after COVID-19. Libraries were prepared by immunoSEQ multiplex PCR; TCRdb keeps only in-frame clonotypes and omits some of them. This sample has approximately 74,000 clones; roughly 73% occur once, and the top ten carry over 0.95%. These receptors have no known antigen. CD4+ T cells specific for antigen were expanded with viral peptide pools by the ViraFEST assay before sequencing. Having been cultured for 10 days, the cells underwent CD4+ T cell isolation. The cohort was immunized with two doses of either the BNT162b2 or mRNA-1273 vaccine. The sequencing used CD4+ T cells from PBMCs cultured with HCoV-OC43 spike peptides, collected after COVID-19 vaccination. Subset indicated: HCoV-OC43 spike overlapping peptide pool stimulation. The receptor set was obtained from a human donor who received a COVID-19 vaccine.

This rearrangement joins TRBV3-1 (or the pseudogene TRBV3-2) to TRBJ2-7, with TRBD2 matching 9 bases. The CDR3 totals 18 residues. The ends lost 0 bases at V and 0 bases at J; junction bases unmatched: 9. From germline, CDR1 is LGHDT and CDR2 YNNKEL (reference sequence). The CDR3 coding sequence is TGTGCCAGCAGCCAAGAGAGCGGGGGGTTTGACAGCTCCTACGAGCAGTACGTC. Its translation: CASSQESGGFDSSYEQYV.

The genes are TRBV28 and TRBJ1-1; D gene ambiguous. The germline gives CDR1 MDHEN, CDR2 SYDVKM. The CDR3 totals 13 residues. The germline V and J ends were trimmed by 7 bases and 5 bases, with 14 bases remaining between them. The CDR3: CASTPQSGTEAFF. DNA for the CDR3: TGTGCCAGCACCCCCCAGTCCGGTACTGAAGCTTTCTTT.

This clone was counted between two and nine times. This rearrangement joins TRBV5-8 to TRBJ1-6; 10 bases are a match to TRBD1. Germline lookup yields CDR1 SGHTS and CDR2 YDEGEE. Trimming took 3 bases from V and 10 from J; bases not matched to a gene: 4. CDR3 size: 14 residues. The DNA for the CDR3 is TGTGCCAGCAGCTGGGACAGGGGTAGCTCACCCCTCCACTTT. Protein: CASSWDRGSSPLHF.

The genes are TRBV5-6 and TRBJ2-1; 8 positions match TRBD2. This CDR3 spans 17 amino acids. Germline loops: CDR1 SGHDT, CDR2 YYEEEE. With 2 bases clipped from V and 0 bases from J, the junction kept 7 bases outside the gene matches. The CDR3 protein is CASSFETLADSYNEQFF. DNA of the CDR3: TGTGCCAGCAGCTTCGAGACACTAGCGGACTCCTACAATGAGCAGTTCTTC.

The chain links TRBV10-2 to TRBJ1-3; D call uncertain. Per the germline V gene, CDR1 is WSHSY and CDR2 is SAAADI. The CDR3 is 13 amino acids. V was cut by 6 bases and J by 0 bases, with 6 bases left in between. This CDR3 reads CASSFFSGNTIYF. CDR3 nucleotides: TGCGCCAGCAGCTTCTTCTCTGGAAACACCATATATTTT.

The chain couples TRBV18 to TRBJ1-1, with TRBD1 matching 7 bases. The germline gives CDR1 KGHSH, CDR2 LQKENI. V was pared by 0 bases and J by 2 bases, with 9 bases of the junction left unmatched. The CDR3 covers 17 residues. The CDR3 nucleotides read TGTGCCAGCTCACCACCGCGGACAGGTAACGCAAACACTGAAGCTTTCTTT. It is translated as CASSPPRTGNANTEAFF.

The chain recombines TRBV10-3 with TRBJ2-2; 7 nucleotides match TRBD1. CDR1 is ENHRY, CDR2 SYGVKD, per germline. Trimming at V came to 4 bases and at J to 3 bases, leaving 5 bases not matched to a gene. The CDR3 is made up of 15 amino acids. The CDR3 sequence: CAISAGQDYTGELFF. CDR3 coding DNA: TGTGCCATCAGTGCCGGACAGGATTACACCGGGGAGCTGTTTTTT.

The V call is TRBV18, the J call TRBJ1-1; 12 nucleotides match TRBD1. Germline V gene data show CDR1 as KGHSH and CDR2 as LQKENI. CDR3 length: 14 residues. Trimming removed 5 bases from V and 6 bases from J; junction bases left unmatched: 4. The CDR3 coding sequence is TGTGCCAGCTCAGCCGGGACAGGGGGCCCTGAAGCTTTCTTT. Protein sequence: CASSAGTGGPEAFF.

The chain has TRBV4-1 and TRBJ2-3; 11 positions match TRBD2. This CDR3 is 16 amino acids long. The V gene end was trimmed by 1 base and the J gene end by 7 bases; junction bases not matched to a gene: 7. CDR1 MGHRA and CDR2 YSYEKL come from the germline V gene. The DNA of the CDR3 is TGCGCCAGCAGCCAAGTCCTAGCGGGGGGTGTGAATACGCAGTATTTT. It encodes CASSQVLAGGVNTQYF.

This chain uses TRBV24-1 with TRBJ2-1; TRBD2 matches 14 bases. The V segment lost 5 bases and the J segment 4 bases; nucleotides outside the gene matches: 3. CDR3 length: 16 amino acids. Germline CDR1 is KGHDR and CDR2 is SFDVKD. The CDR3 loop is CATSGTSGGTYNEQFF. The CDR3 region has the DNA TGTGCCACCAGTGGGACTAGCGGGGGGACGTACAATGAGCAGTTCTTC.

CDR3 bases: TGCGCCAGCAGCTTAACGGCCAAAAACATTCAGTACTTC. It codes for CASSLTAKNIQYF. The chain uses TRBV5-1 and TRBJ2-4; D remains unclear. The CDR3 spans 13 residues. The germline gives CDR1 SGHRS, CDR2 YFSETQ. With 2 bases removed from V and 1 base from J, the gap between germline ends came to 4 bases.

This clone was seen a few times. The chain has TRBV5-1 and TRBJ1-4; D remains ambiguous. Germline CDR1 and CDR2: SGHRS and YFSETQ. V dropped 0 bases and J dropped 3 bases, with 9 bases sitting between them. The CDR3 covers 15 residues. CDR3 loop: CASSLVGRSNEKLFF. The CDR3 region has the DNA TGCGCCAGCAGCTTGGTGGGCAGGTCTAATGAAAAACTGTTTTTT.

The J gene is TRBJ1-2, the V gene TRBV4-1, with 7 bases fitting TRBD1. CDR1 MGHRA and CDR2 YSYEKL come from the germline V gene. The CDR3 length is 17 residues. V was clipped by 4 bases and J by 8 bases; unmatched bases: 19. DNA for the CDR3: TGCGCCAGCAGCCGGAGGGGCCCGACGACAGGGCGTGAAGGCTACACCTTC. This translates into CASSRRGPTTGREGYTF.

The V gene is TRBV7-3, the J gene TRBJ2-3, with 8 bases identical to TRBD2. With 7 bases clipped from V and 5 bases from J, the junction kept 11 bases outside the gene matches. From germline, CDR1 is SGHTA and CDR2 FQGTGA. The length of the CDR3 is 15 residues. The CDR3: CASTLGPGGVDTQYF. The CDR3 nucleotides are TGTGCCAGCACCCTTGGTCCGGGGGGGGTAGATACGCAGTATTTT. Using reference TRBV7-3 and TRBJ2-3 for the parts outside the CDR3, the full variable domain is GAGVSQTPSNKVTEKGKYVELRCDPISGHTALYWYRQSLGQGPEFLIYFQGTGAADDSGLPNDRFFAVRPEGSVSTLKIQRTERGDSAVYLCASTLGPGGVDTQYFGPGTRLTVL.

The rearrangement uses TRBV6-1 and TRBJ2-1; D is undetermined. The CDR3 loop spans 10 amino acids. Looked up from germline, CDR1 is MNHNS and CDR2 is SASEGT. Trimming left V 3 bases short and J 10 bases short, with 4 bases between. DNA of the CDR3: TGTGCCAGCAGTGACGGGGAGCAGTTCTTC. Translated, it gives CASSDGEQFF.

J is TRBJ1-6 and V is TRBV5-1; D call uncertain. There are 15 residues in the CDR3. V was cut by 0 bases and J by 5 bases, with 9 bases left in between. Germline assignment: CDR1 SGHRS and CDR2 YFSETQ. The CDR3 coding sequence is TGCGCCAGCAGCTTGGCCGGGAGTCATAATTCACCCCTCCACTTT. Protein: CASSLAGSHNSPLHF.

This clone was observed a few times. This chain connects TRBV18 to TRBJ1-1; D ambiguous. CDR3 length equals 13 residues. The V gene lost 2 bases and the J gene lost 0 bases, with 4 bases spanning the gap. Germline-derived CDR1 and CDR2 are KGHSH and LQKENI. The CDR3 DNA is TGTGCCAGCTCACCAGCCGTGAACACTGAAGCTTTCTTT. It translates to CASSPAVNTEAFF.

This clone occurred a few times. The chain employs TRBV19 and TRBJ1-6, with D possibly being TRBD1 (5 bases). The germline V and J ends were trimmed by 7 bases and 10 bases, with 17 bases remaining between them. CDR3 length equals 14 residues. The germline V gene has CDR1 LNHDA and CDR2 SQIVND (reference sequence). CDR3 nucleotides: TGTGCCAGTACCCGGGATGAAGGGGTATCACCCCTCCACTTT. Encoded protein: CASTRDEGVSPLHF.

The V and J genes are TRBV28 and TRBJ1-1, with D hard to call. V was clipped by 10 bases and J by 4 bases, with 16 bases between them. Germline CDR1 is MDHEN and CDR2 is SYDVKM. The CDR3 length is 13 residues. CDR3 nucleotides: TGTGCCACCTCCCGGGGTCGTGGCACTGAAGCTTTCTTT. Its translation is CATSRGRGTEAFF.

This clone has just a few counts. The chain has TRBV11-1 and TRBJ1-1; D possibly corresponds to TRBD1 (5 bases). Per the germline V gene, CDR1 is SGHAT and CDR2 is FQDESV (reference sequence). This CDR3 is 13 amino acids long. Deletions cut 3 bases from V and 4 bases from J, with 9 bases between. DNA of the CDR3: TGTGCCAGCAGCTTTGACAGACCCACTGAAGCTTTCTTT. It specifies CASSFDRPTEAFF.

This chain joins TRBV19 and TRBJ2-1, with D hard to call. The V gene lost 5 bases and the J gene lost 0 bases, with 8 bases spanning the gap. This CDR3 is 14 amino acids long. Germline V gene sequence: CDR1 LNHDA, CDR2 SQIVND (reference sequence). CDR3 residues: CASSYQSSYNEQFF. The CDR3 nucleotides are TGTGCCAGTAGTTATCAGAGCTCCTACAATGAGCAGTTCTTC. Filled out from reference TRBV19 and TRBJ2-1, the complete variable domain reads DGGITQSPKYLFRKEGQNVTLSCEQNLNHDAMYWYRQDPGQGLRLIYYSQIVNDFQKGDIAEGYSVSREKKESFPLTVTSAQKNPTAFYLCASSYQSSYNEQFFGPGTRLTVL.

The chain couples TRBV9 to TRBJ2-1; 14 positions match TRBD2. Germline V CDR1 and CDR2: SGDLS, YYNGEE. The CDR3 sequence is 20 residues long. After removal of 0 bases from V and 7 bases from J, the junction contained 15 bases not matched to a gene. CDR3 sequence reads: CASSVGWGLAGENFRNEQFF. The CDR3 DNA reads as TGTGCCAGCAGCGTAGGCTGGGGACTAGCGGGGGAGAACTTTCGGAATGAGCAGTTCTTC.

This rearrangement joins TRBV5-1 to TRBJ1-2, with D possibly being TRBD1 (5 bases). Trimming stripped 0 bases from V and 4 bases from J, with 19 bases between. Germline CDR1 is SGHRS and CDR2 is YFSETQ. The CDR3 extends over 17 amino acids. The CDR3 DNA is TGCGCCAGCAGCTTGGAGGGTCGGCAGGACATTTCCTATGGCTACACCTTC. It specifies CASSLEGRQDISYGYTF.

The chain combines TRBV5-1 with TRBJ2-2; no clear D. Germline CDR1 is SGHRS and CDR2 is YFSETQ. The V end was cut by 4 bases, the J end by 3 bases, with 10 bases between. The CDR3 consists of 14 residues. The CDR3 sequence is CASSLTRDTGELFF. As DNA, the CDR3 is TGCGCCAGCAGCCTTACCCGGGACACCGGGGAGCTGTTTTTT.

The rearrangement uses TRBV7-3 and TRBJ1-1; D perhaps matches TRBD1 (5 bases). The CDR3 length is 13 residues. Germline CDR1 is SGHTA and CDR2 is FQGTGA. The ends were cut back, 4 bases at V and 6 bases at J, with 12 bases in the middle. The CDR3, as DNA: TGTGCCAGCAGCTCGGGACTTGGAGCTGAAGCTTTCTTT. Translated: CASSSGLGAEAFF.

The table lists this clone with a count of one. The chain couples TRBV11-2 to TRBJ2-5; D unclear. CDR3 length: 13 amino acids. Looked up from germline, CDR1 is SGHAT and CDR2 is FQNNGV. With 7 bases removed from V and 2 bases from J, the gap between germline ends came to 11 bases. The CDR3 protein is CASTRRDQETQYF. For the CDR3, the DNA is TGTGCCAGCACCCGACGAGATCAAGAGACCCAGTACTTC. The variable domain in full, completed from reference TRBV11-2 and TRBJ2-5, reads EAGVAQSPRYKIIEKRQSVAFWCNPISGHATLYWYQQILGQGPKLLIQFQNNGVVDDSQLPKDRFSAERLKGVDSTLKIQPAKLEDSAVYLCASTRRDQETQYFGPGTRLLVL.

This chain links TRBV7-9 with TRBJ2-2; D call uncertain. CDR1 is SEHNR, CDR2 FQNEAQ, per germline (reference sequence). This CDR3 comprises 13 residues. V lost 3 bases, J lost 7 bases, and 9 bases lay in between. The CDR3 is CASSFTSGGELFF. The CDR3 nucleotides read TGTGCCAGCAGCTTTACCTCTGGCGGGGAGCTGTTTTTT.

The gene calls are TRBV9 and TRBJ2-5; 7 bases align to TRBD1. The CDR3 extends over 15 amino acids. CDR1 is SGDLS, CDR2 YYNGEE, per germline. Trimming at V came to 3 bases and at J to 2 bases, leaving 7 bases not matched to a gene. CDR3: CASSAKHRGQETQYF. The CDR3 DNA reads as TGTGCCAGCAGCGCGAAGCACAGGGGTCAAGAGACCCAGTACTTC.

The chain links TRBV18 to TRBJ1-6; TRBD1 is a possible D gene (6 bases). Trimming left V 3 bases short and J 13 bases short, with 16 bases between. Germline lookup yields CDR1 KGHSH and CDR2 LQKENI. The CDR3 consists of 14 residues. The CDR3 DNA reads TGTGCCAGCTCACCGGGGTTAACAGGGACGCCCCTCCACTTT. Translated: CASSPGLTGTPLHF.

This sequence joins TRBV5-4 and TRBJ2-3, with TRBD2 matching over 8 bases. CDR1 is SGHNT, CDR2 YYREEE, per germline (reference sequence). CDR3 size: 15 residues. V lost 3 bases and J lost 4; bases outside the gene matches: 7. The CDR3 DNA reads as TGTGCCAGCAGCTCCGGGGGGGTTACTTCAGATACGCAGTATTTT. Its protein is CASSSGGVTSDTQYF.

The chain couples TRBV30 to TRBJ1-2, with unresolved D. V was shortened by 2 bases and J by 5 bases, with 21 bases between the two germline ends. Per the germline V gene, CDR1 is GTSNPN and CDR2 is SVGIG (reference sequence). The CDR3 consists of 16 residues. The CDR3 reads CAWSLGSSIPRYGYTF. Here the CDR3 DNA reads TGTGCCTGGAGTCTGGGCAGCTCCATACCCAGATATGGCTACACCTTC.

This rearrangement joins TRBV2 to TRBJ2-1; 8 bases are a match to TRBD2. The junction had 3 bases not matched to a gene; V was cut back by 8 bases and J by 0 bases. This CDR3 has 14 residues. CDR1 is SNHLY, CDR2 FYNNEI, per germline. The CDR3 sequence is CASGGGSSYNEQFF. The CDR3 DNA follows: TGTGCCAGCGGCGGGGGGAGCTCCTACAATGAGCAGTTCTTC.